The rows below give T cell receptor beta chains drawn from one sample of a study of blood T cell repertoires in COVID-19. Clones were read by immunoSEQ multiplex PCR, and TCRdb kept only the in-frame ones, dropping some. Of 50,000 or so clones listed, around nine tenths were seen once; the top ten hold approximately 4%. The sequenced material came from peripheral blood. All receptors come from a human donor in a cohort sampled during active COVID-19. The CDR3 runs from the conserved cysteine through the conserved F or W. The order of the fields is J gene, CDR3 length, V gene, D gene, CDR3 protein, CDR3 DNA. A D gene is named only where the DNA matches it firmly.

J gene: TRBJ1-4; CDR3 length: 15; V gene: TRBV10-3; D gene: TRBD1; CDR3 protein: CAIKATGTGREKLFF; CDR3 DNA: TGTGCCATCAAAGCTACCGGGACAGGGAGAGAAAAACTGTTTTTT
J gene: TRBJ1-1; CDR3 length: 18; V gene: TRBV7-5; D gene: NA; CDR3 protein: CARSLVVSAPLGITEAFF; CDR3 DNA: TGTGCCAGAAGCTTAGTGGTGTCGGCTCCTCTCGGGATTACTGAAGCTTTCTTT
J gene: TRBJ1-6; CDR3 length: 14; V gene: TRBV5-6; D gene: NA; CDR3 protein: CASSLGQWNSPLHF; CDR3 DNA: TGTGCCAGCAGCTTGGGACAGTGGAATTCACCCCTCCACTTT
J gene: TRBJ2-1; CDR3 length: 14; V gene: TRBV7-9; D gene: NA; CDR3 protein: CASSPPESINEQFF; CDR3 DNA: TGTGCCAGCAGCCCCCCGGAGTCCATAAATGAGCAGTTCTTC
J gene: TRBJ1-1; CDR3 length: 13; V gene: TRBV9; D gene: NA; CDR3 protein: CASSVTGNTEAFF; CDR3 DNA: TGTGCCAGCAGCGTTACAGGGAACACTGAAGCTTTCTTT
J gene: TRBJ2-7; CDR3 length: 12; V gene: TRBV3-1/TRBV3-2; D gene: NA; CDR3 protein: CASSQMSSEQYF; CDR3 DNA: TGTGCCAGCAGCCAAATGTCCAGCGAGCAGTACTTC
J gene: TRBJ1-4; CDR3 length: 11; V gene: TRBV7-9; D gene: NA; CDR3 protein: CASSPLEKLFF; CDR3 DNA: TGTGCCAGCAGCCCACTAGAAAAACTGTTTTTT
J gene: TRBJ1-2; CDR3 length: 15; V gene: TRBV3-1/TRBV3-2; D gene: TRBD1; CDR3 protein: CASSRDRVYDNGYTF; CDR3 DNA: TGTGCCAGCAGCCGAGACAGGGTGTACGATAATGGCTACACCTTC
J gene: TRBJ2-6; CDR3 length: 16; V gene: TRBV4-1; D gene: NA; CDR3 protein: CASSQDGGLGANVLTF; CDR3 DNA: TGCGCCAGCAGCCAAGATGGAGGACTTGGGGCCAACGTCCTGACTTTC
J gene: TRBJ1-1; CDR3 length: 15; V gene: TRBV27; D gene: TRBD1; CDR3 protein: CASSRQGRKGTEAFF; CDR3 DNA: TGTGCCAGCAGTCGACAGGGTAGAAAGGGAACTGAAGCTTTCTTT
J gene: TRBJ2-1; CDR3 length: 15; V gene: TRBV19; D gene: NA; CDR3 protein: CASSMIQGMNNEQFF; CDR3 DNA: TGTGCCAGTAGTATGATCCAGGGTATGAACAATGAGCAGTTCTTC
J gene: TRBJ1-5; CDR3 length: 15; V gene: TRBV5-1; D gene: TRBD1; CDR3 protein: CASSLEGAGNQPQHF; CDR3 DNA: TGCGCCAGCAGCTTGGAGGGGGCAGGCAATCAGCCCCAGCATTTT
J gene: TRBJ2-7; CDR3 length: 16; V gene: TRBV4-2; D gene: TRBD2; CDR3 protein: CASSQDGTSGSYEQYF; CDR3 DNA: TGTGCCAGCAGCCAAGATGGGACTAGCGGGAGCTACGAGCAGTACTTC
J gene: TRBJ1-1; CDR3 length: 13; V gene: TRBV27; D gene: NA; CDR3 protein: CASKRDTRTEAFF; CDR3 DNA: TGTGCCAGCAAAAGGGACACCCGAACTGAAGCTTTCTTT